The 12 T cell receptor beta chains presented below share a single source sample, sequenced in a study of blood T cell repertoires in COVID-19. Libraries were prepared by immunoSEQ multiplex PCR; TCRdb keeps only in-frame clonotypes and omits some of them. The repertoire holds fewer than 350,000 clones, with 75% to 90% as singletons. Sequences were obtained from peripheral blood. The receptor set was obtained from a woman aged 70-85 years with COVID-19, enrolled during active disease.

This chain uses TRBV7-8 with TRBJ2-7; 8 bases are shared with TRBD2. The CDR3 contains 14 residues. Trimming at V came to 5 bases and at J to 5 bases, leaving 8 bases not matched to a gene. Germline CDR1 is SGHVS and CDR2 is FQNEAQ. CDR3 sequence: CASSAGLAGNEQYF. In nucleotides, the CDR3 is TGTGCCAGCAGCGCCGGACTAGCTGGGAACGAGCAGTACTTC.

The gene calls are TRBV2 and TRBJ2-5; 14 bases are shared with TRBD2. After removal of 9 bases from V and 3 bases from J, the junction contained 3 bases not matched to a gene. The V gene's germline CDR1 is SNHLY and CDR2 FYNNEI. The CDR3 loop spans 14 amino acids. This CDR3 reads CARTSGGAKETQYF. DNA of the CDR3: TGTGCCAGGACTAGCGGGGGGGCAAAAGAGACCCAGTACTTC.

CDR3 sequence reads: CASSPPLRPIYEQYF. The CDR3, as DNA: TGTGCCAGCAGCCCCCCCCTGAGGCCGATCTACGAGCAGTACTTC. The chain couples TRBV7-9 to TRBJ2-7; D gene unclear. Germline V lookup: CDR1 SEHNR, CDR2 FQNEAQ (reference sequence). The CDR3 runs 15 residues. The ends were cut back, 5 bases at V and 3 bases at J, with 17 bases in the middle.

The chain combines TRBV7-2 with TRBJ1-1; TRBD1 might be the D (6 bases). Trimming pared 1 base from V and 4 bases from J, leaving 7 bases between. The V gene's germline CDR1 is SGHTA and CDR2 FQGNSA. The CDR3 has 13 amino acids. The CDR3 protein is CASSLEQGTEAFF. CDR3 DNA sequence: TGTGCCAGCAGCTTAGAACAGGGCACTGAAGCTTTCTTT.

The V call is TRBV28, the J call TRBJ2-7; D is perhaps TRBD2 (6 bases). This CDR3 comprises 14 residues. V was pared by 4 bases and J by 12 bases, with 22 bases between. Per the germline V gene, CDR1 is MDHEN and CDR2 is SYDVKM. The CDR3 loop reads CASSSPSTRAGTYF. DNA for the CDR3: TGTGCCAGCAGTTCCCCCTCGACTAGGGCCGGGACGTACTTC.

The chain couples TRBV28 to TRBJ1-2; unclear D gene. This CDR3 comprises 15 residues. Trimming pared 5 bases from V and 4 bases from J, leaving 17 bases between. CDR1 and CDR2 from the germline V gene are MDHEN and SYDVKM. DNA for the CDR3: TGTGCCAGCAGTCCCCGAGTCGGAGTCGGCTATGGCTACACCTTC. This gives the protein CASSPRVGVGYGYTF.

Only a few counts were recorded for this clone. The chain is built from TRBV7-7 and TRBJ2-6; 7 bases map to TRBD2. The V segment lost 11 bases and the J segment 2 bases; nucleotides outside the gene matches: 15. The CDR3 consists of 17 residues. Germline V CDR1 and CDR2: SSHAT, FNYEAQ (reference sequence). The CDR3 region is CAVRGRAGPAGANVLTF. The CDR3 DNA follows: TGTGCCGTCCGAGGGAGGGCTGGGCCCGCTGGGGCCAACGTCCTGACTTTC.

V usage is TRBV19 and J usage is TRBJ2-7, with 8 bases fitting TRBD2. CDR1 and CDR2 (germline): LNHDA, SQIVND (reference sequence). The ends lost 2 bases at V and 7 bases at J; junction bases unmatched: 7. This CDR3 comprises 14 residues. DNA of the CDR3: TGTGCCAGTAGTATACCCGGACTAGCAGGGGAGCAGTACTTC. Its protein product is CASSIPGLAGEQYF.

V usage is TRBV24-1 and J usage is TRBJ1-5; TRBD1 aligns across 8 bases. Per the germline V gene, CDR1 is KGHDR and CDR2 is SFDVKD. V shed 5 bases, J shed 4 bases, and the junction held 9 bases outside the gene matches. The length of the CDR3 is 16 residues. DNA for the CDR3: TGTGCCACCAGTGCTACCGGGACAGGACTAAATCAGCCCCAGCATTTT. It codes for CATSATGTGLNQPQHF.

This clone was seen a single time. The CDR3 is CASSPRLGQGSTDTQYF. As DNA, the CDR3 is TGTGCCAGCTCACCAAGACTGGGACAGGGAAGCACAGATACGCAGTATTTT. This chain connects TRBV18 to TRBJ2-3; 9 bases line up with TRBD1. This CDR3 has 17 amino acids. CDR1 and CDR2 (germline): KGHSH, LQKENI. The V and J ends lost 2 bases and 0 bases, in that order; junction bases with no gene match: 6.

CDR3 loop: CSGGSVRDNEQFF. Written as DNA, the CDR3 is TGCTCGGGAGGGTCCGTACGGGACAATGAGCAGTTCTTC. The genes are TRBV29-1 and TRBJ2-1; 8 bases map to TRBD2. This CDR3 comprises 13 residues. The germline CDR1 and CDR2 sequences are SQVTM and ANQGSEA.

The V call is TRBV5-1, the J call TRBJ2-5, with 9 bases fitting TRBD1. Per germline, CDR1 SGHRS and CDR2 YFSETQ. With V trimmed by 4 bases and J by 2 bases, 3 bases remained unmatched. This CDR3 comprises 14 residues. The CDR3 sequence is CASSPGQGQETQYF. CDR3 in DNA: TGCGCCAGCAGCCCGGGACAGGGTCAAGAGACCCAGTACTTC.